The 22 T cell receptor beta chains given below trace back to one sample, sequenced in a study of beta chain features in type 1 diabetes. Points from the study as a whole: For Type 1 diabetes patients, all four CD4+ subsets carried TCRB CDR3s that were moderately but significantly shorter.

Antigens for these TCRs are unknown. TCRB transcripts that were expressed got sequenced, as all of the isolated RNA had been reverse transcribed. Some clones are missing from TCRdb's copy, which holds only in-frame ones; the method was immunoSEQ multiplex PCR. The table records under 350,000 clones, less than 30% of them present only once. The source material was naive CD4+ T cells from blood. The receptors here all came from a woman between 25 and 40 years old with type 1 diabetes.

The chain joins TRBV9 to TRBJ2-5, with 10 bases fitting TRBD2. Per the germline V gene, CDR1 is SGDLS and CDR2 is YYNGEE. V shed 4 bases, J shed 5 bases, and the junction held 11 bases outside the gene matches. This CDR3 is 16 amino acids long. The CDR3 region has the DNA TGTGCCAGCAGCTCAAGAAGCGGGAGGGGTCGTGAGACCCAGTACTTC. Translation gives CASSSRSGRGRETQYF.

There are a few counts of this clone. V gene TRBV29-1 combines with J gene TRBJ1-2; D may be TRBD1 (5 bases). The V gene lost 3 bases and the J gene lost 5 bases, with 13 bases spanning the gap. The V gene's germline CDR1 is SQVTM and CDR2 ANQGSEA. This CDR3 contains 13 residues. This CDR3 reads CSVDTRAGYGYTF. The CDR3 bases are TGCAGCGTTGATACAAGGGCAGGGTATGGCTACACCTTC.

V and J are TRBV7-9 and TRBJ2-3, with 9 nucleotides matching TRBD1. Losses at the gene ends were 3 bases for V and 1 base for J; bases not matched to a gene: 5. Looked up from germline, CDR1 is SEHNR and CDR2 is FQNEAQ (reference sequence). This CDR3 has 16 amino acids. The CDR3 nucleotides read TGTGCCAGCAGCTTGGACCGGGACAGGGGCACAGATACGCAGTATTTT. Protein: CASSLDRDRGTDTQYF.

The J gene is TRBJ1-5, the V gene TRBV19, with a possible D match to TRBD1 (6 bases). The V end was cut by 10 bases, the J end by 3 bases, with 13 bases between. Germline assignment: CDR1 LNHDA and CDR2 SQIVND (reference sequence). This CDR3 comprises 13 residues. CDR3 nucleotide sequence: TGTGCCACCTTCGGACAGTTCAATCAGCCCCAGCATTTT. It translates to CATFGQFNQPQHF.

The chain combines TRBV5-1 with TRBJ1-1; unclear D gene. V lost 4 bases and J 7 bases, leaving 14 bases between the germline ends. CDR1 SGHRS and CDR2 YFSETQ come from the germline V gene. The CDR3 is made up of 13 amino acids. The CDR3 DNA is TGCGCCAGCAGCCCCATCCCGGGAGGTGAAGCTTTCTTT. Translating it yields CASSPIPGGEAFF.

The chain has TRBV11-2 and TRBJ2-2; D gene unclear. This CDR3 has 15 residues. Germline CDR1 is SGHAT and CDR2 is FQNNGV. The ends were cut back, 3 bases at V and 0 bases at J, with 8 bases in the middle. The CDR3 coding sequence is TGTGCCAGCAGCTTTTACACCGCGAACACCGGGGAGCTGTTTTTT. Protein sequence: CASSFYTANTGELFF.

This clone was detected only a few times. The chain links TRBV7-2 to TRBJ2-5; TRBD2 agrees at 8 bases. The CDR3 is 13 residues long. The germline CDR1 and CDR2 sequences are SGHTA and FQGNSA. J was trimmed by 5 bases and V by 5 bases; bases with no gene match: 4. The CDR3 nucleotides read TGTGCCAGCAGCCGGGGGGGGTACGAGACCCAGTACTTC. Its translation is CASSRGGYETQYF.

V gene TRBV5-1 combines with J gene TRBJ2-2, with 7 positions matching TRBD1. The CDR3 is 15 residues long. Germline CDR1 reads SGHRS; CDR2 reads YFSETQ. V lost 0 bases, J lost 3 bases, and 2 bases stayed unmatched. CDR3 protein: CASSLGDRDTGELFF. CDR3 coding DNA: TGCGCCAGCAGCTTGGGGGACAGAGACACCGGGGAGCTGTTTTTT.

The chain employs TRBV4-1 and TRBJ2-1, with 14 bases fitting TRBD2. This CDR3 is 13 amino acids long. Germline lookup yields CDR1 MGHRA and CDR2 YSYEKL. The trim removed 1 base at V and 15 bases at J, leaving 2 bases unmatched. The chain's CDR3 is CASSQGTSGRRFF. The DNA of the CDR3 is TGCGCCAGCAGCCAAGGGACTAGCGGGAGGAGGTTCTTC.

J is TRBJ2-6 and V is TRBV29-1; tentatively, D is TRBD1 (5 bases). Germline V lookup: CDR1 SQVTM, CDR2 ANQGSEA. There are 14 residues in the CDR3. The germline V and J ends were trimmed by 2 bases and 4 bases, with 9 bases remaining between them. The CDR3 spells CSVEIGAGANVLTF. Written as DNA, the CDR3 is TGCAGCGTTGAAATAGGGGCCGGGGCCAACGTCCTGACTTTC.

This clone was counted between two and nine times. The chain uses TRBV9 and TRBJ1-2; TRBD1 agrees at 7 bases. J was trimmed by 1 base and V by 3 bases; bases with no gene match: 3. CDR1 and CDR2 from the germline V gene are SGDLS and YYNGEE. This CDR3 is 14 amino acids long. The CDR3 loop reads CASSDSGGNYGYTF. DNA for the CDR3: TGTGCCAGCAGCGATTCAGGGGGTAACTATGGCTACACCTTC. Full variable domain (rest looked up from reference TRBV9 and TRBJ1-2): DSGVTQTPKHLITATGQRVTLRCSPRSGDLSVYWYQQSLDQGLQFLIQYYNGEERAKGNILERFSAQQFPDLHSELNLSSLELGDSALYFCASSDSGGNYGYTFGSGTRLTVV.

This clone was detected only a few times. This chain joins TRBV11-1 and TRBJ2-1; TRBD2 matches at 9 bases. The V segment lost 6 bases and the J segment 1 base; nucleotides outside the gene matches: 7. Germline CDR1 and CDR2: SGHAT and FQDESV (reference sequence). There are 16 residues in the CDR3. CDR3 DNA: TGTGCCAGCAGTCCTTTAGCGGGAGAATCCTACAATGAGCAGTTCTTC. This codes for CASSPLAGESYNEQFF.

This chain joins TRBV29-1 and TRBJ1-1; 8 positions match TRBD1. CDR1 SQVTM and CDR2 ANQGSEA come from the germline V gene. The CDR3 runs 12 residues. J lost 7 bases, V lost 3 bases, and 4 bases had no gene match. CDR3 protein: CSVEIGQGEAFF. The CDR3 DNA reads as TGCAGCGTTGAGATAGGACAGGGTGAAGCTTTCTTT.

This clone is a singleton in its sample. V is TRBV11-2 and J is TRBJ2-4; D remains ambiguous. Trimming shortened V by 2 bases and J by 0 bases, and 8 bases separated the two germline ends. Germline CDR1 is SGHAT and CDR2 is FQNNGV. The CDR3 runs to 15 residues. The CDR3 DNA follows: TGTGCCAGCAGCTTAAAAAGCCTAGCCAAAAACATTCAGTACTTC. As protein: CASSLKSLAKNIQYF.

This clone was seen only a few times. This chain connects TRBV7-3 to TRBJ2-1; TRBD2 matches at 13 bases. In germline, CDR1 is SGHTA, CDR2 FQGTGA. The CDR3 spans 15 residues. J gave up 9 bases and V 5 bases, and 7 bases lay outside the gene matches. Here the CDR3 reads CASSVTSGRVGEQFF. DNA for the CDR3: TGTGCCAGCAGCGTTACTAGCGGGAGGGTGGGTGAGCAGTTCTTC. The entire variable domain, with the rest obtained from reference TRBV7-3 and TRBJ2-1, is as follows: GAGVSQTPSNKVTEKGKYVELRCDPISGHTALYWYRQSLGQGPEFLIYFQGTGAADDSGLPNDRFFAVRPEGSVSTLKIQRTERGDSAVYLCASSVTSGRVGEQFFGPGTRLTVL.

The rearrangement joins TRBV11-2 to TRBJ2-1, with a weak D call TRBD2 (6 bases). The CDR3 runs to 15 residues. Germline V lookup: CDR1 SGHAT, CDR2 FQNNGV. Trimming left V 5 bases short and J 3 bases short, with 14 bases between. As DNA, the CDR3 is TGTGCCAGCAGCGATAGGAGGGATTTCTACAATGAGCAGTTCTTC. Residues: CASSDRRDFYNEQFF.

This chain links TRBV28 with TRBJ1-1, with D unresolved. The germline V and J ends were trimmed by 7 bases and 3 bases, with 15 bases remaining between them. The CDR3 is 14 residues long. Looked up from germline, CDR1 is MDHEN and CDR2 is SYDVKM. DNA of the CDR3: TGTGCCAGCACCCCGCCCCGGGGAGACACTGAAGCTTTCTTT. It is translated as CASTPPRGDTEAFF.

This clone has more than one count but fewer than ten. The J gene is TRBJ1-1, the V gene TRBV7-3; D unclear. CDR1 is SGHTA and CDR2 is FQGTGA in the germline V gene. The CDR3 extends over 12 amino acids. The V end was cut by 8 bases, the J end by 1 base, with 8 bases between. The CDR3 DNA reads TGTGCCAGCGCAAGCCCGAACACTGAAGCTTTCTTT. It encodes CASASPNTEAFF.

This clone has only a few counts. V and J are TRBV5-1 and TRBJ2-1, with 10 bases lining up with TRBD2. The CDR3 length is 15 residues. Trimming removed 4 bases from V and 10 bases from J; junction bases left unmatched: 11. Germline CDR1 reads SGHRS; CDR2 reads YFSETQ. DNA of the CDR3: TGCGCCAGCAGCACTATCCAACTAGCGGGGCAGGAGCAGTTCTTC. It translates to CASSTIQLAGQEQFF.

This clone has only one observation. The CDR3 loop reads CSGGTGEEKLFF. The CDR3 DNA reads as TGCAGCGGCGGGACAGGGGAAGAAAAACTGTTTTTT. This chain connects TRBV29-1 to TRBJ1-4, with TRBD1 matching 10 bases. The germline V gene encodes CDR1 SQVTM and CDR2 ANQGSEA. This CDR3 is built from 12 residues. The V segment lost 7 bases and the J segment 8 bases; nucleotides outside the gene matches: 4.

This clone was counted between two and nine times. The chain uses TRBV2 and TRBJ2-7, with 8 nucleotides matching TRBD2. The CDR3 contains 11 residues. Germline V gene lookup returns CDR1 SNHLY and CDR2 FYNNEI. The CDR3 sequence: CARGGSYEQYF. CDR3 DNA sequence: TGTGCTCGGGGGGGCTCCTACGAGCAGTACTTC.

The V and J genes are TRBV5-4 and TRBJ2-7; 10 bases fit TRBD2. Looked up from germline, CDR1 is SGHNT and CDR2 is YYREEE (reference sequence). The CDR3 spans 16 residues. V was clipped by 1 base and J by 5 bases; unmatched bases: 9. The CDR3 reads CASSLTSSGSWNEQYF. Here the CDR3 DNA reads TGTGCCAGCAGCTTGACCTCTAGCGGGAGCTGGAACGAGCAGTACTTC.